The 12 T cell receptor beta chains below were found in one sample sequenced in a study of human T cells and chemical hapten exposure. TCRdb ran MiXCR on the RACE reads and lists one entry per CDR3 protein. This table holds about 190,000 distinct CDR3 sequences, 24% found once. Noted time point: patch test 3, about 24 weeks after DPC sensitization. Regarding treatment: therapeutic diphenylcyclopropenone sensitization with weekly scalp DPC. The starting material was whole blood, obtained in connection with sensitization to the hapten diphenylcyclopropenone (DPC). Receptor source: a woman aged 40-49 years with alopecia areata. Some clones in this sample may be carry-over from other donors' samples.

This clonotype was seen only a few times. The chain links TRBV6-2 or TRBV6-3 to TRBJ2-1; perhaps TRBD2 as D (5 bases). Germline CDR1 reads MNHEY; CDR2 reads SVGEGT. The CDR3 runs to 18 residues. V was pared by 2 bases and J by 1 base, with 18 bases between. The CDR3 loop is CASSYPALRRVSYNEQFF. CDR3 coding DNA: TGTGCCAGCAGTTACCCAGCGCTGAGGCGGGTATCCTACAATGAGCAGTTCTTC.

The table lists this clonotype with a few counts. The chain combines TRBV28 with TRBJ2-6, with D perhaps TRBD1 (5 bases). The CDR3 loop spans 14 amino acids. Germline V gene data show CDR1 as MDHEN and CDR2 as SYDVKM. The ends were cut back, 7 bases at V and 4 bases at J, with 11 bases in the middle. CDR3 sequence reads: CASTGSLGANVLTF. CDR3 in DNA: TGTGCCAGCACAGGGTCCCTGGGGGCCAACGTCCTGACTTTC. Full variable domain (rest looked up from reference TRBV28 and TRBJ2-6): DVKVTQSSRYLVKRTGEKVFLECVQDMDHENMFWYRQDPGLGLRLIYFSYDVKMKEKGDIPEGYSVSREKKERFSLILESASTNQTSMYLCASTGSLGANVLTFGAGSRLTVL.

This chain connects TRBV29-1 to TRBJ2-1; tentatively, D is TRBD2 (6 bases). V was shortened by 4 bases and J by 7 bases, with 17 bases between the two germline ends. Germline lookup yields CDR1 SQVTM and CDR2 ANQGSEA. The CDR3 has 14 residues. As DNA, the CDR3 is TGCAGCGTTGCGGGAGTTGTGAGAGGGAATGAGCAGTTCTTC. Translated: CSVAGVVRGNEQFF.

This clonotype has ten or more counts. The CDR3 spells CSAMFGDTQYF. CDR3 DNA sequence: TGCAGCGCCATGTTCGGAGATACGCAGTATTTT. The chain uses TRBV29-1 and TRBJ2-3; D ambiguous. The CDR3 totals 11 residues. The V end lost 7 bases, the J end lost 5 bases, and 10 bases lay between the germline ends. Germline lookup yields CDR1 SQVTM and CDR2 ANQGSEA.

The chain combines TRBV6-6 with TRBJ1-2; possibly TRBD1 for D (5 bases). The length of the CDR3 is 14 residues. With 6 bases removed from V and 2 bases from J, the gap between germline ends came to 13 bases. Looked up from germline, CDR1 is MNHNY and CDR2 is SVGAGI (reference sequence). The CDR3 DNA follows: TGTGCCAGCAGCTTTGATAGGGACAACTATGGCTACACCTTC. Translating gives CASSFDRDNYGYTF.

The table lists this clonotype with a few counts. The genes are TRBV3-1 and TRBJ1-1; 9 bases match TRBD1. CDR1 LGHDT and CDR2 YNNKEL come from the germline V gene (reference sequence). The length of the CDR3 is 14 residues. The ends lost 1 base at V and 8 bases at J; junction bases unmatched: 5. The CDR3 loop reads CASSQGAGTGEAFF. The DNA of the CDR3 is TGTGCCAGCAGCCAAGGAGCCGGGACAGGGGAAGCTTTCTTT.

This clonotype was detected a few times. V is TRBV28 and J is TRBJ1-2, with a weak D call TRBD1 (5 bases). The germline gives CDR1 MDHEN, CDR2 SYDVKM. V was clipped by 3 bases and J by 4 bases, with 9 bases between them. The CDR3 extends over 13 amino acids. The CDR3 DNA is TGTGCCAGCAGTTTCCAGGGAACCTATGGCTACACCTTC. This codes for CASSFQGTYGYTF.

The chain carries TRBV21-1 and TRBJ1-2; the DNA was not compared with TRBD1, the D call given in the table. TRBV21-1 is classified as a pseudogene. The CDR3 is 13 residues long. CDR3: CASSKQGHAGYTF. CDR3 sequence (DNA): TGTGCCAGCAGCAAACAGGGTCATGCGGGCTACACCTTC.

The genes are TRBV28 and TRBJ2-7; 9 bases are shared with TRBD1. The germline V gene has CDR1 MDHEN and CDR2 SYDVKM. CDR3 length equals 16 residues. Trimming removed 5 bases from V and 2 bases from J; junction bases left unmatched: 10. The CDR3 loop reads CASSVLSGTGPYEQYF. CDR3 nucleotide sequence: TGTGCCAGCAGTGTCCTCTCCGGGACAGGGCCCTACGAGCAGTACTTC.

This clonotype was seen a few times. V is TRBV20-1 and J is TRBJ2-5; D gene ambiguous. The V end was cut by 6 bases, the J end by 2 bases, with 10 bases between. Per germline, CDR1 DFQATT and CDR2 SNEGSKA (reference sequence). This CDR3 spans 12 amino acids. CDR3 region: CSAWRIQETQYF. The CDR3 nucleotides are TGCAGTGCCTGGAGAATTCAAGAGACCCAGTACTTC.

V and J are TRBV7-8 and TRBJ2-6; no firm D call. Germline assignment: CDR1 SGHVS and CDR2 FQNEAQ. The CDR3 spans 15 residues. Trimming took 2 bases from V and 2 from J, leaving 7 bases between them. CDR3 nucleotides: TGTGCCAGCAGCTTAACAAGCACTGGGGCCAACGTCCTGACTTTC. It is translated as CASSLTSTGANVLTF.

The V call is TRBV5-5, the J call TRBJ2-5; no reliable D call. Germline CDR1 reads SGHKS; CDR2 reads YYEKEE (reference sequence). There are 13 residues in the CDR3. V was trimmed by 1 base and J by 5 bases, leaving 9 bases between them. The CDR3 region has the DNA TGTGCCAGCAGCTTGAGGTATACGGAGACCCAGTACTTC. This encodes CASSLRYTETQYF.